This T cell receptor beta chain was identified during a study of T cell responses to AZD1222 COVID-19 vaccine (dated by TCRdb to about 2021). About the full investigation: TCR sequencing was performed for roughly 250 trial participants, of whom approximately 200 were given two doses of AZD1222 and around 26 were given two doses of MenACWY control vaccine. Trial participants were enrolled by age into 18-55, 56-69 and 70-plus year subgroups, with approximately 150, 30 and 60 TCR-sequenced participants respectively. Broader findings and caveats from the paper: Because no samples from the day 14 peak response were available, repertoires could be characterized only after the peak T cell response. Most participants were white British and females outnumbered males, and the authors suggested that clonal diversity may have been underestimated. CD4 TCRs associated with the vaccine covered the entire spike protein, and the dominant responses were in regions 160-218 and 743-854. Conclusions about previously exposed vaccinees are limited because only six or seven AZD1222 recipients were SARS-CoV-2 seropositive at baseline. Spike-specific TCR breadth and depth rose significantly after two AZD1222 doses compared with day 0 and with MenACWY recipients. The 56-69-year group was small, and its depth increase did not reach significance, likely because of low power. Reportedly, close to half of the unique spike-specific TCRs recognized epitopes lying outside the regions that are mutated in the B.1.351 and B.1.1.7 variants.

Explained via the paper, the time point label denotes: baseline before first vaccination. This specimen's treatment or condition label, per the study, means: meningococcal conjugate vaccine given as trial control. The vaccinee samples were drawn from two UK trials, COV001 and COV002, one of which was a single-blind randomized controlled phase 2/3 trial testing AZD1222 (ChAdOx1 nCoV-19) in healthy adults. For TCRbeta chain sequencing, PBMC samples were collected from trial participants at day 0 and at day 28 after the second dose. The CDR3 regions of human TCRbeta chains were analyzed by immunosequencing. The authors processed their data as follows. Repertoire TCRs were matched against a reference library of SARS-CoV-2-specific TCRs generated with the MIRA antigen-specificity platform. Breadth was defined as the fraction of unique TCRs that were SARS-CoV-2-associated. Depth was defined as the fraction of total T cells that were SARS-CoV-2-associated. Using the MIRA data, each spike-specific TCR was assigned both to the spike region to which the TCR was reactive and to a CD4 or CD8 class. Log10-transformed breadth and depth values were compared by one-way ANOVA with Sidak's multiple comparisons tests. As stored in TCRdb, this immuneACCESS dataset retains in-frame rearrangements with V and J assigned. A fraction of the clones does not appear; measured against another copy, unresolved V genes explain less than half of the discrepancy, and the remainder lacks a known reason. That table is the source of V, J and clone size, and D and trimming were worked out from the DNA. Here the sample has 150,000 to 170,000 clones; roughly nine tenths occur a single time. The ten largest clones take up 5% to 6% of the sample.

Per the germline V gene, LGHNA is the CDR1 and YNFKEQ is the CDR2. The CDR3, cysteine through phenylalanine, is 16 amino acids long. The DNA shown is the 48-base CDR3, in frame from base 1. V is reduced by 1 base and J by 5 bases, leaving a spacing of 14 bases between them. On this clone: No antigen is known for it. No clone much larger than this one lies a single base away; base qualities are absent.

This receptor was identified in an adult in good health. This specimen consisted of peripheral blood, obtained on day 0 of MenACWY control vaccination. The V and J genes are TRBV4-2 and TRBJ1-4; TRBD1 is possibly the D segment (6 matching bases). The DNA sequence follows: TGTGCCAGCAGCCAAGGGTTTACAGGGAGGAATGAAAAACTGTTTTTT. Translation gives CASSQGFTGRNEKLFF.